A selection of T cell receptor beta chains follows, all from one sample in a study of immune evolution from preneoplasia to lung adenocarcinoma. Clones were sequenced by immunoSEQ multiplex PCR, and TCRdb holds only the in-frame ones, with some missing. The sample includes fewer than 7,500 clones, 70% to 80% of them seen just once. The source material was FFPE adjacent normal lung tissue. The receptors come from a person aged 65 to 79 with lung adenocarcinoma. CDR3s leave out the opening cysteine and the closing phenylalanine or tryptophan. Each record gives: J gene, clone size, V gene, CDR3 protein. Clone size, where shown, is once, few, many, or a class for clones that have expanded.

TRBJ2-7,-,TRBV11-2,ASSFAGYEQY
TRBJ1-1,-,TRBV6-1,ASSEWQGTEAF
TRBJ2-7,-,TRBV11-2,ASSSQVEQY
TRBJ1-6,few,TRBV30,AWRSRQYNSPLH
TRBJ2-1,-,TRBV9,ASSVGGGASNEQF
TRBJ2-5,few,TRBV6-5,ASSRRGQAQETQY
TRBJ2-3,-,TRBV7-8,ASSTTSGSTNTQY
TRBJ1-5,few,TRBV2,ASSGQGNNQPQH
TRBJ1-2,-,TRBV27,ASSFTGQGARGYGYT
TRBJ2-7,-,TRBV23-1,ATGIEQGKDSYEQY
TRBJ2-7,-,TRBV9,ASSVDPSPYEQY
TRBJ2-1,-,TRBV2,ASSASQGLNEQF
TRBJ2-7,-,TRBV20-1,SAFYTYEQY
TRBJ1-4,-,TRBV7-9,ASSRRTTNEKLF
TRBJ2-7,-,TRBV5-4,ASSLDSATRSQY
TRBJ2-5,-,TRBV6-6,ASSYLGLAETQY
TRBJ1-2,-,TRBV6-1,VTHSVTGIDYGYT
TRBJ1-6,-,TRBV10-3,AIRNGTANSPLH
TRBJ2-7,-,TRBV5-4,ASSLFGDPSYEQY
TRBJ2-7,-,TRBV28,ASSPPGTNFYEQY
TRBJ1-3,-,TRBV30,AWSVGTVSGNTIY
TRBJ1-5,-,TRBV28,ASSFSDGSNQPQH
TRBJ2-3,-,TRBV6-1,ASRAVLPDTQY
TRBJ1-1,few,TRBV6-9,ASITQRKAF
TRBJ2-3,-,TRBV7-6,ASSWSQGRVDTQY
TRBJ1-3,-,TRBV29-1,SGTGGNTIY
-,-,TRBV11-2,ASSPSSGYEQY
TRBJ1-4,-,TRBV15,ATSRRTVGGEKLF
TRBJ2-7,-,TRBV6-6,ASRASTGGYSYEQY
TRBJ2-2,few,TRBV4-3,ASSPTGNTGELF
TRBJ2-5,-,TRBV10-3,AISPRVGDEETQY
TRBJ1-6,-,TRBV28,ASSIRLAANSPLH
TRBJ2-3,-,TRBV21-1,ASSLRGTSGRTDTQY
TRBJ2-3,-,TRBV29-1,SVRTGEGDTQY
TRBJ2-5,-,TRBV21-1,ASSKGDSFQETQY
TRBJ1-3,-,TRBV29-1,SVEEYETGNTIY
TRBJ2-7,few,TRBV7-6,ASSPTGSYEQY
TRBJ2-4,few,TRBV4-3,ASSQEIGGQGAGNIQY
TRBJ2-4,medium-sized,TRBV19,ASSNSGSGVSIQY
TRBJ1-1,-,TRBV4-2,ASSQDETNTEAF
TRBJ2-5,-,TRBV6-1,ASSEARTSGQYETQY
TRBJ1-2,-,TRBV14,ASSHTPGTGTYGYT
TRBJ2-7,-,TRBV28,ASSLSAGGPYEQY
TRBJ2-5,-,TRBV5-8,ASSHRRVPSETQY
TRBJ2-3,-,TRBV7-2,ASRRLAGQGDTQY
TRBJ1-2,-,TRBV19,ASSEARDRPNYGYT
TRBJ1-6,once,TRBV4-1,ASSQEPGQENSLLH
TRBJ2-5,-,TRBV5-1,ASSLNRLAGGETQY
TRBJ2-1,-,TRBV5-1,ASSSGLAGGRHEQF
TRBJ2-5,-,TRBV27,ASSSGILETQY
TRBJ2-2,-,TRBV4-1,ASSQEERSGELF
TRBJ2-5,-,TRBV11-2,ASSLDLRGRWETQY
TRBJ1-1,-,TRBV6-5,ASSGGYTEAF
TRBJ1-2,-,TRBV6-5,ASSYSETGEGYT
TRBJ2-2,-,TRBV9,ASSVEPLVGSLTGELF
TRBJ2-5,-,TRBV4-2,ASSQVSGTTQETQY
TRBJ2-5,-,TRBV6-6,ASSYLGRTQETQY
TRBJ1-2,-,TRBV10-3,AISEPSGRGYT
TRBJ2-2,-,TRBV4-2,ASSQDGGGGTGELF